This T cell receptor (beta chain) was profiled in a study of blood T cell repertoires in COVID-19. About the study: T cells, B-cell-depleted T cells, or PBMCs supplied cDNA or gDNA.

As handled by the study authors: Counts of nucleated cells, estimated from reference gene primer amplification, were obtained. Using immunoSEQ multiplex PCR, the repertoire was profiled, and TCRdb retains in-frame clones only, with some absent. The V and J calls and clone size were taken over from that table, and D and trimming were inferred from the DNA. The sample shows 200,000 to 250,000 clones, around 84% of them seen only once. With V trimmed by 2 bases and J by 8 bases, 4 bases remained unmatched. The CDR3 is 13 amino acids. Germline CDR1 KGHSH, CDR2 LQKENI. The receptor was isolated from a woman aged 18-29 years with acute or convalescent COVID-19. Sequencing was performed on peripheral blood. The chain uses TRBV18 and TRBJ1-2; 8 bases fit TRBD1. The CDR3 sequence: CASSPTGGGGYTF. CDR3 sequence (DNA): TGTGCCAGCTCACCAACAGGGGGAGGCGGCTACACCTTC.